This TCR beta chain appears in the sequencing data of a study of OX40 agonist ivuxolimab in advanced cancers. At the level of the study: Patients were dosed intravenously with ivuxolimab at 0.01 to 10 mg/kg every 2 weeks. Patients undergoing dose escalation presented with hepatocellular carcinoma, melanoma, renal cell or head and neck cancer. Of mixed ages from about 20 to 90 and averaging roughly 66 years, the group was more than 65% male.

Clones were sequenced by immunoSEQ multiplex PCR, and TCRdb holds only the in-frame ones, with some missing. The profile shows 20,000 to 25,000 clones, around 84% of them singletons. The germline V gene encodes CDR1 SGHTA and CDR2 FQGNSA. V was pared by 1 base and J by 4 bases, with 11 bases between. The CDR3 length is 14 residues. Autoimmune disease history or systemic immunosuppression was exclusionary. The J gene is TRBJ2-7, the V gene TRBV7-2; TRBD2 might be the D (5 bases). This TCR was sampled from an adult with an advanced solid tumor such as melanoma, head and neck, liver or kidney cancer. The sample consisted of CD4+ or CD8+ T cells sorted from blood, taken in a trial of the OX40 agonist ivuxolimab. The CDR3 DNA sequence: TGTGCCAGCAGCTTAGGGGCGGGCCCTTACGAGCAGTACTTC. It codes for CASSLGAGPYEQYF. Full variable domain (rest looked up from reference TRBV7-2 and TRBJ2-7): GAGVSQSPSNKVTEKGKDVELRCDPISGHTALYWYRQSLGQGLEFLIYFQGNSAPDKSGLPSDRFSAERTGGSVSTLTIQRTQQEDSAVYLCASSLGAGPYEQYFGPGTRLTVT.